This T cell receptor beta chain derives from a study of cytomegalovirus exposure and HLA in healthy donors. Study background: In a later analysis, it was reported that the 110 or so validation repertoires had been produced on the same platform as the 700 or so repertoires belonging to the first cohort. Study-level results: The study labeled 164 TCR beta chains cytomegalovirus-associated.

A note on this clone: Its specificity is not known.

J was trimmed by 8 bases and V by 6 bases; bases with no gene match: 15. CDR3 length equals 16 residues. Per germline, CDR1 SEHNR and CDR2 FQNEAQ (reference sequence). Produced via immunoSEQ multiplex PCR; TCRdb's table is partial and in-frame only. The sample shows roughly 70,000 clones, approximately 90% of them seen only once. The receptor was isolated from a woman between 18 and 29 years old in good health and CMV-seropositive. The sample was PBMCs. The chain carries TRBV7-9 and TRBJ2-1, with 8 bases matching TRBD1. CDR3 in amino acids: CASSSTTGASLDEQFF. CDR3 DNA: TGTGCCAGCAGTTCTACGACAGGGGCCTCATTGGATGAGCAGTTCTTC.